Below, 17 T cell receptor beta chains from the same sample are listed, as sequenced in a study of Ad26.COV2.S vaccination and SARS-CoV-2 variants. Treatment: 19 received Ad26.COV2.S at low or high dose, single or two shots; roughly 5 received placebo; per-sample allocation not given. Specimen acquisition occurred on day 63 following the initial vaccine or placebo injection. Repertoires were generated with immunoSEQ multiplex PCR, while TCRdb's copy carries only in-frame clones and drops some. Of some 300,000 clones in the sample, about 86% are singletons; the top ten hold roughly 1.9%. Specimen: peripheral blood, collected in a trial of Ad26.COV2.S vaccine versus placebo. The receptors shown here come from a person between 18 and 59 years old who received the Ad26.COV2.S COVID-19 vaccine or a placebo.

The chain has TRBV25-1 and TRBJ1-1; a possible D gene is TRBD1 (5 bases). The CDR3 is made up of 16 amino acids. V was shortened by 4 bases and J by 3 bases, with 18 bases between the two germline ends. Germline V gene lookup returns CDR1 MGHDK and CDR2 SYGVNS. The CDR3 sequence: CASSARRGTGYTEAFF. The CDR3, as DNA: TGTGCCAGCAGTGCCCGTAGAGGGACGGGATACACTGAAGCTTTCTTT.

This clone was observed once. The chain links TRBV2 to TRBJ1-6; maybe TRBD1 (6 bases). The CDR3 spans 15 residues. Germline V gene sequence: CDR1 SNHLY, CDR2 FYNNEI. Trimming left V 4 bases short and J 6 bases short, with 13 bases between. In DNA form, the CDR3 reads TGTGCCAGCAGTGCCCGGACAGAGTCTAATTCACCCCTCCACTTT. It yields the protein CASSARTESNSPLHF.

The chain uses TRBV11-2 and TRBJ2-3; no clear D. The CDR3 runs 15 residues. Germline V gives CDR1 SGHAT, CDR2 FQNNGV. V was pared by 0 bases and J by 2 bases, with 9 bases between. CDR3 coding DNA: TGTGCCAGCAGCTTAGAGGGCCAATACACAGATACGCAGTATTTT. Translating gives CASSLEGQYTDTQYF.

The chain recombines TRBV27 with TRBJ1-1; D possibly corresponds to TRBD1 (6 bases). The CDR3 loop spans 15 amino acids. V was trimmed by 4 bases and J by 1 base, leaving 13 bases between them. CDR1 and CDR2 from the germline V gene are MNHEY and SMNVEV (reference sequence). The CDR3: CASSSPDRRNTEAFF. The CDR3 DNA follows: TGTGCCAGCAGTTCCCCCGACAGGAGGAACACTGAAGCTTTCTTT.

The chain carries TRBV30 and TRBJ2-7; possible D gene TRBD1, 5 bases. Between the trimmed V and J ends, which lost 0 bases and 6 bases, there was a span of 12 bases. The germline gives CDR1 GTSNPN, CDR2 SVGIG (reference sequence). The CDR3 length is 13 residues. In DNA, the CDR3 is TGTGCCTGGAGTGTATGGCAGGGAAGCGAGCAGTACTTC. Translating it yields CAWSVWQGSEQYF.

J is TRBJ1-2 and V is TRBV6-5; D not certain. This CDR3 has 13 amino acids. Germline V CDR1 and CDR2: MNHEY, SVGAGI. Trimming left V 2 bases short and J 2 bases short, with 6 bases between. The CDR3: CASSYDDNYGYTF. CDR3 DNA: TGTGCCAGCAGTTACGACGACAACTATGGCTACACCTTC.

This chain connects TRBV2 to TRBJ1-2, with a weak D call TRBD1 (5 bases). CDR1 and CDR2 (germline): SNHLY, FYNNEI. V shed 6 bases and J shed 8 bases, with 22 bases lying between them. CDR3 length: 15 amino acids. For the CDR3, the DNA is TGTGCCAGCAGCAAAACCCGGGACCCCGCGCGGGGCTACACCTTC. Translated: CASSKTRDPARGYTF. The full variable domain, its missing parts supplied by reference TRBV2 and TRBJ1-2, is EPEVTQTPSHQVTQMGQEVILRCVPISNHLYFYWYRQILGQKVEFLVSFYNNEISEKSEIFDDQFSVERPDGSNFTLKIRSTKLEDSAMYFCASSKTRDPARGYTFGSGTRLTVV.

This CDR3 reads CASSQSLGGVLTGELFF. CDR3 sequence (DNA): TGCGCCAGCAGCCAAAGTCTGGGGGGGGTATTAACCGGGGAGCTGTTTTTT. The rearrangement uses TRBV4-1 and TRBJ2-2; 7 positions match TRBD2. V trimming: 2 bases; J trimming: 5 bases; junction bases outside the gene matches: 11. This CDR3 comprises 17 residues. The germline V gene encodes CDR1 MGHRA and CDR2 YSYEKL.

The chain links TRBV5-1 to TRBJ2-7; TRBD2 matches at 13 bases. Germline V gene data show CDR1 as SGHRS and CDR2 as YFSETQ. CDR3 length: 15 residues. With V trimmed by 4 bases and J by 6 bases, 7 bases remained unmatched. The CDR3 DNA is TGCGCCAGCAGCGCCGGGACTAGCGGGGCAGCCGAGCAGTACTTC. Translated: CASSAGTSGAAEQYF.

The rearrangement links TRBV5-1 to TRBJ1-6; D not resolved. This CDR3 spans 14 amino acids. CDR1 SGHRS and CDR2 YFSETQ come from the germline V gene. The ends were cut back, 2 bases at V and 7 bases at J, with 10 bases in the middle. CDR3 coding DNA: TGCGCCAGCAGCTTATGGTCTGGCAATTCACCCCTCCACTTT. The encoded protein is CASSLWSGNSPLHF.

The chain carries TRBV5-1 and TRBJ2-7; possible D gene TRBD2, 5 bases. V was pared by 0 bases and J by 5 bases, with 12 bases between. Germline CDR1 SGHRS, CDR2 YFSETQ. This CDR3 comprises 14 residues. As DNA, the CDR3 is TGCGCCAGCAGCTTGGGATCGATCGGGAACGAGCAGTACTTC. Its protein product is CASSLGSIGNEQYF.

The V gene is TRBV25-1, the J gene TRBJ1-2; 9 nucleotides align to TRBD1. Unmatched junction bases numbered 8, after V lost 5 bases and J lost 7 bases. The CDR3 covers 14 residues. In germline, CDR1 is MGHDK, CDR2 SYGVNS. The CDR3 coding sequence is TGTGCCAGCAGTACTTCCGGGACAGGGTTTGGCTACACCTTC. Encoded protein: CASSTSGTGFGYTF.

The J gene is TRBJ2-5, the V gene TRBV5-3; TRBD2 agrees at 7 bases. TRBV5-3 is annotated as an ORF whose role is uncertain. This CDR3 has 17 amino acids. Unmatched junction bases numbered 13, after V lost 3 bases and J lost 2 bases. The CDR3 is CARSSPPTSMSQETQYF. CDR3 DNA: TGTGCCAGAAGCTCCCCCCCGACTAGCATGTCACAAGAGACCCAGTACTTC.

The CDR3 loop reads CASSIGGSYEQYF. Written as DNA, the CDR3 is TGTGCCAGTAGTATTGGCGGCTCCTACGAGCAGTACTTC. This chain uses TRBV19 with TRBJ2-7; D is unresolved. The germline V and J ends were trimmed by 3 bases and 0 bases, with 6 bases remaining between them. This CDR3 has 13 amino acids. Germline loops: CDR1 LNHDA, CDR2 SQIVND (reference sequence).

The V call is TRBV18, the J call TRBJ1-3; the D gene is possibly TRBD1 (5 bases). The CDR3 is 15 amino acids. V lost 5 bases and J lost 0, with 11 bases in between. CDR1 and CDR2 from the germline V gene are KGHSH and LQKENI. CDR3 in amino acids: CASSSGTHSGNTIYF. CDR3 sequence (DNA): TGTGCCAGCTCATCCGGGACCCACTCTGGAAACACCATATATTTT.

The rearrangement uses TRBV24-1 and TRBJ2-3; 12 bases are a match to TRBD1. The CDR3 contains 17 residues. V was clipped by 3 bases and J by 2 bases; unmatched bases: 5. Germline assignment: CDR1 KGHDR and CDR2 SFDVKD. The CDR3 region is CATSDPGQGADTDTQYF. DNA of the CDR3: TGTGCCACCAGTGATCCGGGACAGGGGGCGGACACAGATACGCAGTATTTT.

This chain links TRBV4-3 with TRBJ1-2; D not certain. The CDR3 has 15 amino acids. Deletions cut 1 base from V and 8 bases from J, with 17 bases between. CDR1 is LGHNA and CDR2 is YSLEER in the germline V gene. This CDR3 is CASSQGGKGGYGYTF. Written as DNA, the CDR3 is TGCGCCAGCAGCCAAGGGGGAAAGGGTGGATACGGCTACACCTTC.